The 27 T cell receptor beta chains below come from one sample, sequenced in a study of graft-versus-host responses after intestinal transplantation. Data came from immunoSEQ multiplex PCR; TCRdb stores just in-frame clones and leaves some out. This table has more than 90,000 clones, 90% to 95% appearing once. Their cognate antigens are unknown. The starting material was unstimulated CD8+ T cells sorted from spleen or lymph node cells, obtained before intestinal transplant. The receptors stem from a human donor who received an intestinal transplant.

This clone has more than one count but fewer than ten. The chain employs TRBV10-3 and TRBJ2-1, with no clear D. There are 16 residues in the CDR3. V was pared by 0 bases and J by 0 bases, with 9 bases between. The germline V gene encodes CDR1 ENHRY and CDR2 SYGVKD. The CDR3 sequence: CAISESSESSYNEQFF. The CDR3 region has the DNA TGTGCCATCAGTGAGTCGTCGGAGAGCTCCTACAATGAGCAGTTCTTC.

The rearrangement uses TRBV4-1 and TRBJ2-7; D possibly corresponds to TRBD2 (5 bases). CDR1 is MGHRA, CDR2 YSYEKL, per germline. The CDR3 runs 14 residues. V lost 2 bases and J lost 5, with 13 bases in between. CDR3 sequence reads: CASSQTSLLHEQYF. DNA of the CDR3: TGCGCCAGCAGCCAAACTAGTCTTCTTCACGAGCAGTACTTC.

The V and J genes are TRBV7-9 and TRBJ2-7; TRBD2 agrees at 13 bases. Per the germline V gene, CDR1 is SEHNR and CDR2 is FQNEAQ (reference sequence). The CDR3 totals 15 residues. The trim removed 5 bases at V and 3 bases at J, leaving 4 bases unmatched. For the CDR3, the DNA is TGTGCCAGCAGCGGGACTAGCGGGATGAGCTACGAGCAGTACTTC. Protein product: CASSGTSGMSYEQYF.

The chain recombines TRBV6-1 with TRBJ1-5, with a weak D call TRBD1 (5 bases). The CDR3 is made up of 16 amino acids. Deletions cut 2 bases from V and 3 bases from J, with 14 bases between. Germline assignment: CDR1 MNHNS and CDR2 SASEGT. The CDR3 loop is CASSEWEGPVNQPQHF. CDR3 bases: TGTGCCAGCAGTGAATGGGAGGGGCCGGTCAATCAGCCCCAGCATTTT.

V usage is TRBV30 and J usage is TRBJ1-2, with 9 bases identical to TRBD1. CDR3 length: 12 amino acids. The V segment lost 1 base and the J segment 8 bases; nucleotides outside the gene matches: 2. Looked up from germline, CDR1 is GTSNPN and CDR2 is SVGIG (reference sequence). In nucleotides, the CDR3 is TGTGCCTGGAGTGGGACAGGGGAAGGCTACACCTTC. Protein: CAWSGTGEGYTF.

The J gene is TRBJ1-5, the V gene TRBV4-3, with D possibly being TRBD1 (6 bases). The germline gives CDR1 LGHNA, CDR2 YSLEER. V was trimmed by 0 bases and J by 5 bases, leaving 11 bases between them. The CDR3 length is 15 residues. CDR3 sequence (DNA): TGCGCCAGCAGCCAAGATCGGGGGGGCGATCAGCCCCAGCATTTT. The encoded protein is CASSQDRGGDQPQHF.

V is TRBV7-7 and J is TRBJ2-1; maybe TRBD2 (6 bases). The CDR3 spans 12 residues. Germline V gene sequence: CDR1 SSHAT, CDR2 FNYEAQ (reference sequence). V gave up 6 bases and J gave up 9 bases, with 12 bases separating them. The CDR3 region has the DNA TGTGCCAGCAGTGCTTTGGAGGGTGAGCAGTTCTTC. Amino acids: CASSALEGEQFF. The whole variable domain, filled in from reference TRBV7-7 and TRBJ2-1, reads GAGVSQSPRYKVTKRGQDVTLRCDPISSHATLYWYQQALGQGPEFLTYFNYEAQPDKSGLPSDRFSAERPEGSISTLTIQRTEQRDSAMYRCASSALEGEQFFGPGTRLTVL.

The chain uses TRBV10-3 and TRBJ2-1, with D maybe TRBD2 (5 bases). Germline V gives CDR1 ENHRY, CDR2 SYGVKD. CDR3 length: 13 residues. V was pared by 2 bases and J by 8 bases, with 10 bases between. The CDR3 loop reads CAISEPGIHEQFF. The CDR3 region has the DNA TGTGCCATCAGTGAGCCGGGAATCCATGAGCAGTTCTTC.

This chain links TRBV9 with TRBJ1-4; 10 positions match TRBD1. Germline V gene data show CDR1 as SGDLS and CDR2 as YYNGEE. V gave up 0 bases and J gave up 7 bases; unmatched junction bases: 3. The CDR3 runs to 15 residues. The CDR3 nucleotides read TGTGCCAGCAGCGTAGAGGGGACAGGGGCTGAAAAACTGTTTTTT. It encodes CASSVEGTGAEKLFF.

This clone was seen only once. CDR3 sequence: CASSQVVQGESGNTIYF. The DNA of the CDR3 is TGCGCCAGCAGCCAAGTAGTACAGGGGGAATCAGGAAACACCATATATTTT. This chain connects TRBV4-3 to TRBJ1-3; 8 positions agree with TRBD1. Trimming took 1 base from V and 4 from J; bases not matched to a gene: 9. CDR1 and CDR2 (germline): LGHNA, YSLEER. The CDR3 has 17 residues.

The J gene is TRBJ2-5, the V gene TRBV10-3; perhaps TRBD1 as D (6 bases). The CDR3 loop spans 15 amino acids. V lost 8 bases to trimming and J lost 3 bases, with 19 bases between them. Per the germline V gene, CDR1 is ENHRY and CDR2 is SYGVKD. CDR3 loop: CAIGMTPGQEETQYF. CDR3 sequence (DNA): TGTGCCATCGGGATGACACCGGGACAAGAAGAGACCCAGTACTTC.

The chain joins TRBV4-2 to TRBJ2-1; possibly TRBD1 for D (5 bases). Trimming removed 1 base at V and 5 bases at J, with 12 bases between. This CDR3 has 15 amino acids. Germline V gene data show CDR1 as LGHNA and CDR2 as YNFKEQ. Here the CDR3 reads CASSQGTGENNEQFF. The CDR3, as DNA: TGTGCCAGCAGCCAAGGTACAGGCGAAAACAATGAGCAGTTCTTC.

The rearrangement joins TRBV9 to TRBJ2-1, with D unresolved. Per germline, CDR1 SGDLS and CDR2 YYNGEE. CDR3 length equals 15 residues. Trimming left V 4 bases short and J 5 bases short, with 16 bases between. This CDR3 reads CASSLVASQNNEQFF. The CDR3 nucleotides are TGTGCCAGCAGCCTAGTGGCTTCTCAAAACAATGAGCAGTTCTTC. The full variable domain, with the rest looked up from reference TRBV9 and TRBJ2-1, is DSGVTQTPKHLITATGQRVTLRCSPRSGDLSVYWYQQSLDQGLQFLIQYYNGEERAKGNILERFSAQQFPDLHSELNLSSLELGDSALYFCASSLVASQNNEQFFGPGTRLTVL.

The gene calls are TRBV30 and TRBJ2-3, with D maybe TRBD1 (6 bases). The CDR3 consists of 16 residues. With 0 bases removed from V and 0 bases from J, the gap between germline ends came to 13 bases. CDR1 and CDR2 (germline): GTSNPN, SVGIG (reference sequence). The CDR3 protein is CAWSVMGAASTDTQYF. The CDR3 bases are TGTGCCTGGAGTGTAATGGGGGCCGCTAGCACAGATACGCAGTATTTT.

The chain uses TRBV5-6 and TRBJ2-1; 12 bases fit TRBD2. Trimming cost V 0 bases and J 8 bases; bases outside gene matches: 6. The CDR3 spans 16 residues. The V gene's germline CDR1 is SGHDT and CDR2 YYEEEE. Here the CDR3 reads CASSLASGGAGDEQFF. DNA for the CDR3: TGTGCCAGCAGCTTGGCTAGCGGGGGGGCCGGGGATGAGCAGTTCTTC.

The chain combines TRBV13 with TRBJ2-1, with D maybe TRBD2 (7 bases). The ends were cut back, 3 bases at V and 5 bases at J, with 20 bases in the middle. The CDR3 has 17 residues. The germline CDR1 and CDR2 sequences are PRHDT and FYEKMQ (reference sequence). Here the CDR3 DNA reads TGTGCCAGCAGCTTTGGGGGGGTGGGGACAAGAAACAATGAGCAGTTCTTC. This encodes CASSFGGVGTRNNEQFF.

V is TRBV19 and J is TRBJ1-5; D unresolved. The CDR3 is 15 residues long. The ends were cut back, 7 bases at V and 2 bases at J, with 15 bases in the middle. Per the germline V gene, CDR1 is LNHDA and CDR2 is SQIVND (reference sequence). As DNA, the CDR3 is TGTGCCAGTACCGGTCTAGGTTTAGGCAATCAGCCCCAGCATTTT. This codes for CASTGLGLGNQPQHF.

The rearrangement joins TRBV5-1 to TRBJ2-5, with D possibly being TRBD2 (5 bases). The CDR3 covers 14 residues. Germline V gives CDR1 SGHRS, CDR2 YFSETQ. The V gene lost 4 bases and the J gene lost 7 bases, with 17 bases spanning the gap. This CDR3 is CASSPDLDRRTQYF. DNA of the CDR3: TGCGCCAGCAGCCCGGACTTAGATCGGAGGACCCAGTACTTC.

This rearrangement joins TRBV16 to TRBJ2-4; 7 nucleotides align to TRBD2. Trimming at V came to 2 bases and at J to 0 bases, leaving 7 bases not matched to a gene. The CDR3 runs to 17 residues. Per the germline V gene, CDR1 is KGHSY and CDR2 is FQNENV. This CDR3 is CASSQVGLAVAKNIQYF. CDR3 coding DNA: TGTGCCAGCAGCCAAGTTGGGCTAGCGGTAGCCAAAAACATTCAGTACTTC.

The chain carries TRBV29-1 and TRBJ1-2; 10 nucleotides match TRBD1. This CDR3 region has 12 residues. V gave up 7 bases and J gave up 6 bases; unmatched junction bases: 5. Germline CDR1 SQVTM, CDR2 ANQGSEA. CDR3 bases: TGCAGCGCCCCGGGACAGGGGAATGGCTACACCTTC. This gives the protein CSAPGQGNGYTF.

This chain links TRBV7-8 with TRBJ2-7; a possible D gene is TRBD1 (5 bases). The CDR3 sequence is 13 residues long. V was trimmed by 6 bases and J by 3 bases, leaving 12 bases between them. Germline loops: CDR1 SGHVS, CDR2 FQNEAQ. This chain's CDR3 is CASRSYDSYEQYF. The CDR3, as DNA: TGTGCCAGCAGGTCATACGACAGCTACGAGCAGTACTTC.

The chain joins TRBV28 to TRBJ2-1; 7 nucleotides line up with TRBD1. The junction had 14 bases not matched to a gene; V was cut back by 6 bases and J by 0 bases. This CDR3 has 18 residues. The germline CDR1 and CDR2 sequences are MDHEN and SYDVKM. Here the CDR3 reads CASRIGVIRDSSYNEQFF. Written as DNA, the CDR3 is TGTGCCAGCAGGATCGGGGTTATCCGGGACAGCTCCTACAATGAGCAGTTCTTC.

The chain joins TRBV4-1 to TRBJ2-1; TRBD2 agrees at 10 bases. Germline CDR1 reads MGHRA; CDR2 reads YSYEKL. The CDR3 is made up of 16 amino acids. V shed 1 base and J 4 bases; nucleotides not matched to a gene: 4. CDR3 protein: CASSQVTSGIYNEQFF. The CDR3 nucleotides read TGCGCCAGCAGCCAAGTAACTAGCGGGATATACAATGAGCAGTTCTTC.

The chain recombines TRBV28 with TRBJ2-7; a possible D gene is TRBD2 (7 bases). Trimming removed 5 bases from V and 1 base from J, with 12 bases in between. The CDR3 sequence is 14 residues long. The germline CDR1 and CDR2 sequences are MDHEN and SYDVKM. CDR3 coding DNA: TGTGCCAGCAGTGGACAGCGGGGATCCTACGAGCAGTACTTC. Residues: CASSGQRGSYEQYF.

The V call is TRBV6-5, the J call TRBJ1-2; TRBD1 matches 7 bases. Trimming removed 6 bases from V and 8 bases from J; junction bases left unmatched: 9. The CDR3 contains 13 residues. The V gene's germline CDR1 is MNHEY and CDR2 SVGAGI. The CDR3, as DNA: TGTGCCAGCAGCTCCGGACAGGCGCGCGGCTACACCTTC. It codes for CASSSGQARGYTF.

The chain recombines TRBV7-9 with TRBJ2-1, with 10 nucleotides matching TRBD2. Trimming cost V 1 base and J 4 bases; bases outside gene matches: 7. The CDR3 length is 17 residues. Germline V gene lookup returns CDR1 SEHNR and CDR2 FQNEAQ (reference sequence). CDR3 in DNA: TGTGCCAGCAGCTTAGAGATAGGACTAGCGGCATACAATGAGCAGTTCTTC. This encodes CASSLEIGLAAYNEQFF.

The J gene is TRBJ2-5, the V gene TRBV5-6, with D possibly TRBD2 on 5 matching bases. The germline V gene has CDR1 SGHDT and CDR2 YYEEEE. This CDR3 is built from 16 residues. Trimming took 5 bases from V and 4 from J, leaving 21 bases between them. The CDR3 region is CASRRLYQDGGETQYF. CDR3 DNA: TGTGCCAGCAGACGACTATACCAGGATGGAGGAGAGACCCAGTACTTC. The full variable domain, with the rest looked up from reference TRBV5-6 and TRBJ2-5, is DAGVTQSPTHLIKTRGQQVTLRCSPKSGHDTVSWYQQALGQGPQFIFQYYEEEERQRGNFPDRFSGHQFPNYSSELNVNALLLGDSALYLCASRRLYQDGGETQYFGPGTRLLVL.